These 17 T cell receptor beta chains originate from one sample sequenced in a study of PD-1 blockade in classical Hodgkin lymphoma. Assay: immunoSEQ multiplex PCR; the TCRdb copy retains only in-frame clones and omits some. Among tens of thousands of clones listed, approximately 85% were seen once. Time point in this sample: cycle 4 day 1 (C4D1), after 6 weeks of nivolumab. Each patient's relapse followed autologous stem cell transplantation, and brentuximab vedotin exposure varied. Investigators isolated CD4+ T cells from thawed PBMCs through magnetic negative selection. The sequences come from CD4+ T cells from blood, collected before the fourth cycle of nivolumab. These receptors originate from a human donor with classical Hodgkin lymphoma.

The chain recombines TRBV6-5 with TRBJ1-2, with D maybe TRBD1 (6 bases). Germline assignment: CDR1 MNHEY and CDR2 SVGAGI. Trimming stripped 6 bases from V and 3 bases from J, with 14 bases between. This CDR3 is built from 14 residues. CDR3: CASRTRGGYYGYTF. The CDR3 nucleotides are TGTGCCAGCAGAACCCGGGGGGGCTACTATGGCTACACCTTC.

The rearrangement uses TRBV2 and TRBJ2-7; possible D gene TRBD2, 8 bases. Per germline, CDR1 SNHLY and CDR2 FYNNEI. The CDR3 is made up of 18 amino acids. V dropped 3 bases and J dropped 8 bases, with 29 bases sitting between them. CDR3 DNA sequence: TGTGCCAGCAGTGACGGGAGGGGGCAGGGCCCCATGGCGGGAAAGCAGTACTTC. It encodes CASSDGRGQGPMAGKQYF.

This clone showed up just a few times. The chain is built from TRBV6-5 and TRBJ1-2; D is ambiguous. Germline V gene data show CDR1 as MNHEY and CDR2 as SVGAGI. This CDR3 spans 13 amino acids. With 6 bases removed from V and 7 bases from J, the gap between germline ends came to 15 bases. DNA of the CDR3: TGTGCCAGCAGCACTACAACCACCCTTGGCTACACCTTC. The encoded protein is CASSTTTTLGYTF.

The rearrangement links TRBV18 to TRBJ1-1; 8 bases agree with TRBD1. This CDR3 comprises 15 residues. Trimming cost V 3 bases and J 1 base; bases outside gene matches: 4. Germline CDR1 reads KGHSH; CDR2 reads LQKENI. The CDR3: CASSPGQGGNTEAFF. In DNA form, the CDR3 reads TGTGCCAGCTCACCCGGACAGGGCGGGAACACTGAAGCTTTCTTT.

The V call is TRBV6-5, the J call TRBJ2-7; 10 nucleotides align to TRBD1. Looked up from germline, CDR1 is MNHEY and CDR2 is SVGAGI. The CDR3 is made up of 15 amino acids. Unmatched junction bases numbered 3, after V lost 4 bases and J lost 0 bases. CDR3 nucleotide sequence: TGTGCCAGCAGTTCTTGGACAGGGGGCTCCTACGAGCAGTACTTC. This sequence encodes CASSSWTGGSYEQYF.

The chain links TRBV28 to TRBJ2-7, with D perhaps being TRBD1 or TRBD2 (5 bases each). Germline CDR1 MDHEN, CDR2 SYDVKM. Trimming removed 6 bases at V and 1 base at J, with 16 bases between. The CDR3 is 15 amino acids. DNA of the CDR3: TGTGCCAGCAGCTCCTTTGGGACGGCGTCCTACGAGCAGTACTTC. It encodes CASSSFGTASYEQYF. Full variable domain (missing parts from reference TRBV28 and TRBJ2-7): DVKVTQSSRYLVKRTGEKVFLECVQDMDHENMFWYRQDPGLGLRLIYFSYDVKMKEKGDIPEGYSVSREKKERFSLILESASTNQTSMYLCASSSFGTASYEQYFGPGTRLTVT.

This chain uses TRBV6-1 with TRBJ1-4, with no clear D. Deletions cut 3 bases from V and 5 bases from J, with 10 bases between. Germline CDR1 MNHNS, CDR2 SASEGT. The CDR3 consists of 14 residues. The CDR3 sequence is CASSDGRRNEKLFF. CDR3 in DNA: TGTGCCAGCAGTGATGGACGACGGAATGAAAAACTGTTTTTT.

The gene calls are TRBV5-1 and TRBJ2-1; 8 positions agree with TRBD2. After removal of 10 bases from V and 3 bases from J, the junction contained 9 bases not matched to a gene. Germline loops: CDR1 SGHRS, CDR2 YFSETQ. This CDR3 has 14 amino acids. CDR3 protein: CASSPAGVYNEQFF. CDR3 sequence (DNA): TGCGCCTCTTCGCCAGCGGGAGTCTACAATGAGCAGTTCTTC.

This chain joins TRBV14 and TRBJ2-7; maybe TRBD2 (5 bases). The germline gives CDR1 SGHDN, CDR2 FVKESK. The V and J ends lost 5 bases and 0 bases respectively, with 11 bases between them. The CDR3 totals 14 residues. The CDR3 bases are TGTGCCAGCAGCTACTTCGGGAACTCCTACGAGCAGTACTTC. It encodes CASSYFGNSYEQYF. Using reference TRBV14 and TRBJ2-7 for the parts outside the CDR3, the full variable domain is EAGVTQFPSHSVIEKGQTVTLRCDPISGHDNLYWYRRVMGKEIKFLLHFVKESKQDESGMPNNRFLAERTGGTYSTLKVQPAELEDSGVYFCASSYFGNSYEQYFGPGTRLTVT.

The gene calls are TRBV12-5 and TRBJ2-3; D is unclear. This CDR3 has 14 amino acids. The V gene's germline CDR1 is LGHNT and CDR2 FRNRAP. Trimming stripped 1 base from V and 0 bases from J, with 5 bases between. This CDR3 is CASGLGQSTDTQYF. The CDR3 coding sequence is TGTGCTAGTGGTTTGGGGCAGAGCACAGATACGCAGTATTTT.

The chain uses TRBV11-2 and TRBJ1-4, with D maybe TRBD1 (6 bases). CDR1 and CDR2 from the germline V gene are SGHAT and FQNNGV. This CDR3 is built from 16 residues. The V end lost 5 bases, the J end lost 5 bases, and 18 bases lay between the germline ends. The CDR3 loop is CASSRGVTDGNEKLFF. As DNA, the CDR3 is TGTGCCAGCAGCAGGGGGGTAACAGATGGGAATGAAAAACTGTTTTTT.

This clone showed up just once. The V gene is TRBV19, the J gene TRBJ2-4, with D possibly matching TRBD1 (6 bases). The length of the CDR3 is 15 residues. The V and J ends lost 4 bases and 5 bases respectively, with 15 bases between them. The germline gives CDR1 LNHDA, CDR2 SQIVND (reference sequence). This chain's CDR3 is CASSTRSRGENIQYF. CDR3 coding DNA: TGTGCCAGTAGTACTAGGTCCAGGGGCGAAAACATTCAGTACTTC.

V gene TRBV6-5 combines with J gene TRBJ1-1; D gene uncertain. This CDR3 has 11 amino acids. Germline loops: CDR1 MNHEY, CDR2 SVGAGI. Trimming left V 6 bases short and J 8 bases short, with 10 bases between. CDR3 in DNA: TGTGCCAGCAGGAATATAGCCGAAGCTTTCTTT. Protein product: CASRNIAEAFF.

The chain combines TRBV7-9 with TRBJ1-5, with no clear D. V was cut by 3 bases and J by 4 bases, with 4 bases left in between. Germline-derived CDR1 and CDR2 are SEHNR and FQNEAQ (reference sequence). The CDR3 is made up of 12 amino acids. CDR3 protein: CASSFSNQPQHF. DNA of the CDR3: TGTGCCAGCAGCTTTTCGAATCAGCCCCAGCATTTT.

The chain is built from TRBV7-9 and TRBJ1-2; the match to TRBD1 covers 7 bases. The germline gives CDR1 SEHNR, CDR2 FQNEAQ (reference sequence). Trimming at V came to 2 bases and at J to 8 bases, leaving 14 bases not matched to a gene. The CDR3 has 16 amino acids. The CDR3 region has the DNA TGTGCCAGCAGCTTAAGGCCAGGGGGAGGACTGGAAGGCTACACCTTC. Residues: CASSLRPGGGLEGYTF.

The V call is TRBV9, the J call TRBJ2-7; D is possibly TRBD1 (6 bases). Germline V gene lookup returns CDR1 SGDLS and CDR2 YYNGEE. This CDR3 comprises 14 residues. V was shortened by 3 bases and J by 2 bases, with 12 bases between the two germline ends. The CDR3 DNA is TGTGCCAGCAGCGCACAGACAGGACCCTACGAGCAGTACTTC. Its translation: CASSAQTGPYEQYF.

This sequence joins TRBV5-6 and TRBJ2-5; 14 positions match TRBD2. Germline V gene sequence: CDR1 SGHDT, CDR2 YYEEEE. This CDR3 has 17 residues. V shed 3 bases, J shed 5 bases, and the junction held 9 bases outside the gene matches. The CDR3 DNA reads TGTGCCAGCAGCTCAACCCAGACTAGCGGGAGGGTGGAGACCCAGTACTTC. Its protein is CASSSTQTSGRVETQYF.